These T cell receptor beta chains were read from a single sample in a study of T cell responses to AZD1222 COVID-19 vaccine. Using immunoSEQ multiplex PCR, the repertoire was profiled, and TCRdb retains in-frame clones only, with some absent. There are 180,000 or so clones in the sample; approximately 90% occur only once, and around 1.3% lies in the top ten. The sample consisted of peripheral blood, taken 28 days after the second AZD1222 dose. The receptors here all came from an adult who received the AZD1222 COVID-19 vaccine. CDR3s include the opening cysteine and the closing phenylalanine or tryptophan. The D gene is left open where the match is weak. For some rows the clone size is stated as once, few or many, or as a class when expanded; others skip it.

D gene	V gene	clone size	J gene	CDR3 DNA	CDR3 protein
-	TRBV2	-	TRBJ1-2	TGTGCCAGCAGAACGCTGAGCTATGGCTACACCTTC	CASRTLSYGYTF
-	TRBV29-1	-	TRBJ1-1	TGCAGCGTTTCGACGGAGGGGACTGAAGCTTTCTTT	CSVSTEGTEAFF
-	TRBV21-1	-	TRBJ2-1	TGTGCCAGCAGCAAAACAGGGACTAGCTCCTACAATGAGCAGTTCTTC	CASSKTGTSSYNEQFF
-	TRBV21-1	-	TRBJ1-2	TGTGCCAGCAGCAAGCAGGGCCCGTGTGACTATGGCTACACCTTC	CASSKQGPCDYGYTF
-	TRBV9	once	TRBJ2-1	TGTGCCAGCAGCGTAGGACGGAAGAATGAGCAGTTCTTC	CASSVGRKNEQFF
-	TRBV6-5	-	TRBJ2-7	TGTGCCAGCAGTTACTCCAGGGGAACCTACGAGCAGTACTTC	CASSYSRGTYEQYF
TRBD1	TRBV6-1	-	TRBJ1-2	TGTGCCAGCAGTGAGGGTACAGGGGCGGGGTATGGCTACACCTTC	CASSEGTGAGYGYTF
-	TRBV4-1	-	TRBJ1-5	TGCGCCAGCAGCCAAGCCTGGGACTTTAGCAATCAGCCCCAGCATTTT	CASSQAWDFSNQPQHF
TRBD2	TRBV2	few	TRBJ2-7	TGTGCCAGCAGGGCCGGGACTAGCCCGTACGAGCAGTACTTC	CASRAGTSPYEQYF
TRBD2	TRBV5-8	-	TRBJ2-1	TGTGCCAGCAGCTTCGGGACTACTAGAGCCAATGAGCAGTTCTTC	CASSFGTTRANEQFF
TRBD1	TRBV5-1	-	TRBJ1-2	TGCGCCAGCAGCTTGGGGGACAGGGATGCTGGCTACACCTTC	CASSLGDRDAGYTF
TRBD2	TRBV18	-	TRBJ2-1	TGTGCCAGCTCACGTAGAACCGGGACTAGCGGTTACAATGAGCAGTTCTTC	CASSRRTGTSGYNEQFF
-	TRBV6-1	-	TRBJ2-7	TGTGCCAGCAGTGAAGCGCGTCACAGCTCCTACGAGCAGTACTTC	CASSEARHSSYEQYF
-	TRBV30	once	TRBJ1-1	TGTGCCTGGAATCGGGGGGCCTCCTACACTGAAGCTTTCTTT	CAWNRGASYTEAFF
TRBD1	TRBV3-1/TRBV3-2	-	TRBJ2-7	TGTGCCAGCAGCCCCTACCCCGGGACAGGGGCCGCCTACGAGCAGTACTTC	CASSPYPGTGAAYEQYF
-	TRBV3-1/TRBV3-2	-	TRBJ2-7	TGTGCCAGCAGCCATAGGGCGGGGTCCTACGAGCAGTACTTC	CASSHRAGSYEQYF
-	TRBV19	once	TRBJ1-5	TGTGCCAGTAGTATACCCGACAGACTCAATCAGCCCCAGCATTTT	CASSIPDRLNQPQHF
-	TRBV3-1/TRBV3-2	-	TRBJ1-6	TGTGCCAGCAGCCAAACAGCCAGGCGGTTCGGTTCACCCCTCCACTTT	CASSQTARRFGSPLHF
-	TRBV10-3	-	TRBJ2-3	TGTGCCATCAGCGGGGGTGGGGCGCCCAGCACAGATACGCAGTATTTT	CAISGGGAPSTDTQYF
-	TRBV3-1/TRBV3-2	-	TRBJ2-7	TGTGCCAGCAGCCACCGGGTGAACGAGCAGTACTTC	CASSHRVNEQYF
TRBD1	TRBV2	-	TRBJ2-1	TGTGCCAGCAGTGTGGACAGGGGGAGTGTGAATGAGCAGTTCTTC	CASSVDRGSVNEQFF
TRBD1	TRBV29-1	-	TRBJ1-4	TGCAGCGTTGACCCAGGGGGCTCGGGAGAAAAACTGTTTTTT	CSVDPGGSGEKLFF
TRBD2	TRBV5-5	-	TRBJ2-3	TGTGCCAGCAGCCCCAAGGAGCGGGGGGGCTCAGATACGCAGTATTTT	CASSPKERGGSDTQYF
-	TRBV19	-	TRBJ1-1	TGTGCCAGTAACGGACCGCCGGACGGAGAAGACACTGAAGCTTTCTTT	CASNGPPDGEDTEAFF
-	TRBV29-1	-	TRBJ1-3	TGCAGCGTCCAGTTTCGCCTCGTGGACACCATATATTTT	CSVQFRLVDTIYF
-	TRBV28	-	TRBJ2-1	TGTGCCAGCAGTCCCCCCGGGACCCGCGTCGAGGAGCAGTTCTTC	CASSPPGTRVEEQFF
-	TRBV7-9	once	TRBJ1-1	TGTGCCAGCAGCTTACCAGTGGACACTGAAGCTTTCTTT	CASSLPVDTEAFF
-	TRBV5-4	-	TRBJ1-1	TGTGCCAGCAGCTTGATTGGGGCGAACACTGAAGCTTTCTTT	CASSLIGANTEAFF
-	TRBV7-9	-	TRBJ1-4	TGTGCCAGCAGCCTAGGGGGGATCGCGGAAAAACTGTTTTTT	CASSLGGIAEKLFF
-	TRBV10-3	-	TRBJ1-4	TGTGCCATCAGTGAGTCGTCCAGGGCAACTAATGAAAAACTGTTTTTT	CAISESSRATNEKLFF
TRBD2	TRBV30	-	TRBJ2-1	TGTGCCTGCGCCCCCGGGGGGGCGGTTGCTGAGCAGTTCTTC	CACAPGGAVAEQFF
-	TRBV27	-	TRBJ1-1	TGTGCCAGCAGTTTCGGACAGAGCACTGAAGCTTTCTTT	CASSFGQSTEAFF
TRBD2	TRBV24-1	-	TRBJ2-7	TGTGCCACCCCCGTGGCGGGAGTGAACTTC	CATPVAGVNF
TRBD1	TRBV5-1	-	TRBJ1-5	TGCGCCAGCAGCCCAGGGACAGGCGATCAGCCCCAGCATTTT	CASSPGTGDQPQHF
TRBD1	TRBV29-1	-	TRBJ1-2	TGCAGCGTCGGACCGGGACAGGGGGCTCCTGGCTACACCTTC	CSVGPGQGAPGYTF
-	TRBV7-6	-	TRBJ2-7	TGTGCCAGCAGCTTAGGCCGAGGGTTCTACGAGCAGTACTTC	CASSLGRGFYEQYF
-	TRBV25-1	-	TRBJ1-1	TGTGCCAGCAGTTGGGGGGATGAAGCTTTCTTT	CASSWGDEAFF
-	TRBV15	-	TRBJ1-6	TGTGCCACCAGCAGAGCCGAAAGAAATTCACCCCTCCACTTT	CATSRAERNSPLHF
-	TRBV3-1/TRBV3-2	-	TRBJ1-2	TGTGCCAGCAGCCAAGGGGGGAGATATGGCTACACCTTC	CASSQGGRYGYTF
-	TRBV14	-	TRBJ2-7	TGTGCCAGCAGCTCGGTAGGATGGGGCGAGCAGTACTTC	CASSSVGWGEQYF
TRBD1	TRBV7-6	-	TRBJ2-3	TGTGCCAGCAGCTTATGGACAGGGGAGACTACAGATACGCAGTATTTT	CASSLWTGETTDTQYF
-	TRBV25-1	-	TRBJ1-1	TGTGCCAGCAGCCTGCCAGGGGCTAAGGGCACTGAAGCTTTCTTT	CASSLPGAKGTEAFF
-	TRBV30	-	TRBJ1-2	TGTGCCTGGGTGGACGGGGGGAAGCGCTACACCTTC	CAWVDGGKRYTF
TRBD2	TRBV5-6	-	TRBJ2-3	TGTGCCAGCAGCTCGATAAGGACTAGCGGACTCCCCGGAGATACGCAGTATTTT	CASSSIRTSGLPGDTQYF
-	TRBV28	-	TRBJ1-1	TGTGCCAGCAGTTTTATTGTCCTAAGACAGGTCATGAACACTGAAGCTTTCTTT	CASSFIVLRQVMNTEAFF
TRBD1	TRBV18	once	TRBJ1-5	TGTGCCAGCTCATTCACAGGGGGCAGCAATCAGCCCCAGCATTTT	CASSFTGGSNQPQHF
TRBD2	TRBV4-3	-	TRBJ2-2	TGCGCCAGCAGCCAAGTGGCGAGACTAGCGGGAGGAATCGCCGGGGAGCTGTTTTTT	CASSQVARLAGGIAGELFF
TRBD2	TRBV6-5	-	TRBJ2-1	TGTGCCTCACACCCGGGACTAACCCTTTACAATGAGCAGTTCTTC	CASHPGLTLYNEQFF
-	TRBV5-4	-	TRBJ2-5	TGTGCCAGCAGCTTGGGGGGGCAAGAGACCCAGTACTTC	CASSLGGQETQYF
TRBD1	TRBV13	-	TRBJ1-2	TGTGCCAGCAGCCAAAGAGACAGGGTACGCTATGGCTACACCTTC	CASSQRDRVRYGYTF
-	TRBV18	-	TRBJ2-4	TGTGCCAGCTCACCCCCTACGGGACTGAACATTCAGTACTTC	CASSPPTGLNIQYF
-	TRBV4-1	once	TRBJ2-7	TGCGCCAGCAGCCAAGATCAGGGCTACGAGCAGTACTTC	CASSQDQGYEQYF